This T cell receptor (beta chain) was sequenced during a study of cytomegalovirus exposure and HLA in healthy donors. Study-level findings and limits: TCR beta V segments were, for the most part, productive about 87% or about 30% of the time in an earlier analysis. Versus the roughly 700-donor mean, an Asian-associated ancestry cluster reportedly showed fewer N-insertions in a later analysis.

Details on this clone: Its specificity is unknown.

Primers for the PCR totalled 60 Vbeta and 13 Jbeta. Clones were read by immunoSEQ multiplex PCR, and TCRdb kept only the in-frame ones, dropping some. The table shows about 130,000 clones, with 65% to 90% occurring only once. From germline, CDR1 is MNHNS and CDR2 SASEGT. V was clipped by 0 bases and J by 2 bases; unmatched bases: 5. The CDR3 has 16 residues. The clonotype comes from a woman between 18 and 30 years old in good health and CMV-seropositive. The sequenced sample consisted of PBMCs. J is TRBJ1-2 and V is TRBV6-1; 8 bases fit TRBD1. The CDR3 here is CASSEALWTGNYGYTF. As DNA, the CDR3 is TGTGCCAGCAGTGAAGCGCTTTGGACAGGGAACTATGGCTACACCTTC.